The 27 T cell receptor beta chains given below trace back to one sample, sequenced in a study of blood T cell repertoires in COVID-19. Libraries were prepared by immunoSEQ multiplex PCR; TCRdb keeps only in-frame clonotypes and omits some of them. Of around 130,000 clones in the sample, approximately 87% were seen once. Sample: peripheral blood. These receptors originate from a man aged 65-85 years with active COVID-19.

The genes are TRBV1 and TRBJ1-2; the D segment call TRBD1 is taken from the table without a DNA check. TRBV1 is tagged as a pseudogene. The CDR3 has 16 residues. CDR3 protein: CTSSQTTGPYNYGYTF. CDR3 in DNA: TGCACCAGCAGCCAAACGACAGGCCCCTACAACTATGGCTACACCTTC.

This clone occurred a few times. The V and J genes are TRBV5-1 and TRBJ1-6; D gene uncertain. Per the germline V gene, CDR1 is SGHRS and CDR2 is YFSETQ. V lost 4 bases and J lost 0, with 14 bases in between. The CDR3 sequence is 17 residues long. CDR3 DNA sequence: TGCGCCAGCAGCCCCGCGGGGTCGAGCTCCTATAATTCACCCCTCCACTTT. This codes for CASSPAGSSSYNSPLHF.

The chain combines TRBV19 with TRBJ2-5; TRBD1 agrees at 7 bases. The CDR3 totals 15 residues. Germline values: CDR1 LNHDA, CDR2 SQIVND (reference sequence). The ends lost 5 bases at V and 3 bases at J; junction bases unmatched: 9. The CDR3 region is CASSPPRQGKETQYF. CDR3 nucleotides: TGTGCCAGTAGTCCCCCTCGACAGGGAAAAGAGACCCAGTACTTC.

This clone was detected only once. V gene TRBV28 combines with J gene TRBJ2-7, with D possibly being TRBD1 (7 bases). Germline V lookup: CDR1 MDHEN, CDR2 SYDVKM. This CDR3 spans 14 amino acids. Trimming pared 0 bases from V and 7 bases from J, leaving 13 bases between. The CDR3 spells CASSLWAAGGEQYF. CDR3 in DNA: TGTGCCAGCAGTTTATGGGCGGCAGGGGGGGAGCAGTACTTC. The full variable domain, with the rest looked up from reference TRBV28 and TRBJ2-7, is DVKVTQSSRYLVKRTGEKVFLECVQDMDHENMFWYRQDPGLGLRLIYFSYDVKMKEKGDIPEGYSVSREKKERFSLILESASTNQTSMYLCASSLWAAGGEQYFGPGTRLTVT.

As regards this clone: Other DNA sequences from this sample encode an identical CDR3 as well. This rearrangement joins TRBV5-1 to TRBJ2-5, with a weak D call TRBD1 (6 bases). The CDR3 has 13 residues. Trimming cost V 1 base and J 5 bases, with 9 bases left between them. The germline V gene encodes CDR1 SGHRS and CDR2 YFSETQ. CDR3 DNA sequence: TGCGCCAGCAGCTTGAATAGGGGGGAGACCCAGTACTTC. Amino acid sequence: CASSLNRGETQYF.

Here the CDR3 reads CASSQEGGAVYEKLFF. The DNA of the CDR3 is TGCGCCAGCAGCCAAGAAGGCGGGGCCGTTTATGAAAAACTGTTTTTT. The rearrangement joins TRBV4-1 to TRBJ1-4; D is perhaps TRBD1 (5 bases). Looked up from germline, CDR1 is MGHRA and CDR2 is YSYEKL. The CDR3 spans 16 residues. The V end was cut by 0 bases, the J end by 6 bases, with 14 bases between.

This chain uses TRBV4-3 with TRBJ2-7, with a possible D match to TRBD2 (6 bases). Trimming left V 0 bases short and J 2 bases short, with 14 bases between. The germline gives CDR1 LGHNA, CDR2 YSLEER. The CDR3 is 16 residues long. The CDR3 nucleotides read TGCGCCAGCAGCCAAGATCTACCCGGGGGTGCCTACGAGCAGTACTTC. Residues: CASSQDLPGGAYEQYF.

The rearrangement uses TRBV6-5 and TRBJ2-7, with TRBD2 matching over 10 bases. The length of the CDR3 is 15 residues. The V gene's germline CDR1 is MNHEY and CDR2 SVGAGI. The V gene end was trimmed by 6 bases and the J gene end by 4 bases; junction bases not matched to a gene: 9. As DNA, the CDR3 is TGTGCCAGCAGCCCACAGCGGGAGGGCCGTTACGAGCAGTACTTC. Translation gives CASSPQREGRYEQYF.

The chain joins TRBV5-6 to TRBJ2-3; the match to TRBD2 covers 7 bases. Looked up from germline, CDR1 is SGHDT and CDR2 is YYEEEE. The trim removed 2 bases at V and 0 bases at J, leaving 6 bases unmatched. The CDR3 totals 16 residues. CDR3: CASSFYETSSTDTQYF. The CDR3 DNA reads as TGTGCCAGCAGCTTTTACGAGACTAGCAGCACAGATACGCAGTATTTT.

V and J are TRBV4-1 and TRBJ2-7; 7 nucleotides line up with TRBD2. The CDR3 consists of 14 residues. The V segment lost 1 base and the J segment 4 bases; nucleotides outside the gene matches: 4. Germline-derived CDR1 and CDR2 are MGHRA and YSYEKL. DNA for the CDR3: TGCGCCAGCAGCCAAGGCGGGAGTGAATACGAGCAGTACTTC. Its translation is CASSQGGSEYEQYF.

The chain has TRBV9 and TRBJ2-2; 9 bases fit TRBD1. Germline CDR1 is SGDLS and CDR2 is YYNGEE. The ends lost 4 bases at V and 1 base at J; junction bases unmatched: 8. CDR3 length: 17 residues. The CDR3 region is CASSYDGQGRNTGELFF. CDR3 sequence (DNA): TGTGCCAGCAGCTACGACGGACAGGGGAGGAACACCGGGGAGCTGTTTTTT.

For the CDR3, the DNA is TGTGCCAGCAGCTCCGGACTAGCGGTCACCTTTGGTCGCTACGAGCAGTACTTC. It yields the protein CASSSGLAVTFGRYEQYF. V and J are TRBV2 and TRBJ2-7; the match to TRBD2 covers 10 bases. Looked up from germline, CDR1 is SNHLY and CDR2 is FYNNEI. The CDR3 is 18 amino acids. The V segment lost 6 bases and the J segment 3 bases; nucleotides outside the gene matches: 17.

V usage is TRBV4-1 and J usage is TRBJ2-3; TRBD2 is a possible D gene (5 bases). The CDR3 has 15 amino acids. The V and J ends lost 1 base and 4 bases respectively, with 12 bases between them. Per the germline V gene, CDR1 is MGHRA and CDR2 is YSYEKL. This CDR3 is CASSQAYGNPDTQYF. The DNA of the CDR3 is TGCGCCAGCAGCCAAGCATACGGGAACCCAGATACGCAGTATTTT.

The chain employs TRBV5-1 and TRBJ2-1, with TRBD2 as a possible D gene (6 bases). CDR1 SGHRS and CDR2 YFSETQ come from the germline V gene. The V and J ends lost 4 bases and 6 bases respectively, with 20 bases between them. The CDR3 runs to 16 residues. CDR3 nucleotides: TGCGCCAGCAGCCCTGGGGGACTTCAAGCCGCCAATGAGCAGTTCTTC. This encodes CASSPGGLQAANEQFF.

This rearrangement joins TRBV5-8 to TRBJ2-1; TRBD2 aligns across 8 bases. The CDR3 covers 16 residues. Germline-derived CDR1 and CDR2 are SGHTS and YDEGEE. V lost 0 bases to trimming and J lost 2 bases; unmatched junction nucleotides: 4. The CDR3 DNA follows: TGTGCCAGCAGCTTGGGGGTAGCGGGGCCCTACAATGAGCAGTTCTTC. Translated, it gives CASSLGVAGPYNEQFF.

The rearrangement links TRBV6-5 to TRBJ1-1; 10 bases agree with TRBD1. This CDR3 is 14 amino acids long. V shed 8 bases, J shed 4 bases, and the junction held 7 bases outside the gene matches. The germline V gene has CDR1 MNHEY and CDR2 SVGAGI. As DNA, the CDR3 is TGTGCCAGCGGGACTCGGGACAGGGGCACTGAAGCTTTCTTT. Translation gives CASGTRDRGTEAFF.

The V and J genes are TRBV13 and TRBJ1-3; no clear D. CDR3 size: 15 residues. Trimming stripped 3 bases from V and 0 bases from J, with 9 bases between. In germline, CDR1 is PRHDT, CDR2 FYEKMQ (reference sequence). CDR3 protein: CASSFTSSSGNTIYF. The CDR3 DNA is TGTGCCAGCAGCTTTACCTCCAGCTCTGGAAACACCATATATTTT.

J is TRBJ1-1 and V is TRBV7-9; TRBD1 matches 8 bases. V lost 7 bases, J lost 4 bases, and 8 bases stayed unmatched. CDR3 size: 14 residues. CDR1 is SEHNR, CDR2 FQNEAQ, per germline (reference sequence). CDR3 bases: TGTGCCAGCAACTATGCCACAGGGGGCACTGAAGCTTTCTTT. Residues: CASNYATGGTEAFF.

The gene calls are TRBV27 and TRBJ2-7; TRBD2 matches at 13 bases. CDR1 is MNHEY, CDR2 SMNVEV, per germline (reference sequence). J lost 5 bases, V lost 2 bases, and 6 bases had no gene match. The CDR3 loop spans 16 amino acids. The CDR3 here is CASSLKRTSGRNEQYF. Written as DNA, the CDR3 is TGTGCCAGCAGTTTAAAGAGGACTAGCGGGAGAAACGAGCAGTACTTC.

This chain joins TRBV18 and TRBJ2-1; 12 nucleotides match TRBD2. The CDR3 sequence is 16 residues long. From germline, CDR1 is KGHSH and CDR2 LQKENI. V lost 3 bases and J lost 7; bases outside the gene matches: 7. CDR3 nucleotide sequence: TGTGCCAGCTCACCGGCTAGCGGGAGGGCGTCGAATGAGCAGTTCTTC. Protein sequence: CASSPASGRASNEQFF.

This clone was recorded at least ten times. CDR3 coding DNA: TGTGCCAGCAGCCCTGGGGTCAGGGGGTCACCCCTCCACTTT. Encoded protein: CASSPGVRGSPLHF. The chain recombines TRBV28 with TRBJ1-6, with 7 bases matching TRBD1. Germline lookup yields CDR1 MDHEN and CDR2 SYDVKM. This CDR3 is built from 14 residues. J gave up 10 bases and V 6 bases, and 9 bases lay outside the gene matches.

The V call is TRBV28, the J call TRBJ2-7, with TRBD1 matching 7 bases. After removal of 5 bases from V and 5 bases from J, the junction contained 12 bases not matched to a gene. The CDR3 totals 15 residues. CDR1 is MDHEN and CDR2 is SYDVKM in the germline V gene. The chain's CDR3 is CASSTRQGPFDEQYF. The CDR3 bases are TGTGCCAGCAGTACAAGACAGGGCCCCTTCGACGAGCAGTACTTC.

V is TRBV5-1 and J is TRBJ1-4, with TRBD1 as a possible D gene (5 bases). Germline values: CDR1 SGHRS, CDR2 YFSETQ. V was clipped by 4 bases and J by 8 bases, with 18 bases between them. CDR3 size: 15 residues. This chain's CDR3 is CASSPNTIGGEKLFF. CDR3 DNA sequence: TGCGCCAGCAGCCCCAACACGATCGGGGGAGAAAAACTGTTTTTT.

The J gene is TRBJ2-1, the V gene TRBV20-1, with D unresolved. CDR3 size: 11 residues. V was pared by 3 bases and J by 10 bases, with 10 bases between. In germline, CDR1 is DFQATT, CDR2 SNEGSKA (reference sequence). CDR3 sequence reads: CSARSQSEQFF. CDR3 in DNA: TGCAGTGCTAGGTCCCAGTCCGAGCAGTTCTTC.

The chain joins TRBV12-3 or TRBV12-4 to TRBJ1-1; weak D call: TRBD1 (5 bases). V lost 3 bases and J lost 5, with 10 bases in between. The CDR3 covers 13 residues. The CDR3 loop is CASSFEGRTEAFF. In nucleotides, the CDR3 is TGTGCCAGCAGTTTCGAGGGGAGGACTGAAGCTTTCTTT.

This clone was recorded once. This chain joins TRBV5-4 and TRBJ2-1; 9 bases align to TRBD2. From germline, CDR1 is SGHNT and CDR2 YYREEE (reference sequence). The CDR3 loop spans 16 amino acids. The V and J ends lost 0 bases and 5 bases, in that order; junction bases with no gene match: 6. The CDR3 loop reads CASSLARASGNNEQFF. The CDR3 nucleotides are TGTGCCAGCAGCTTGGCCCGGGCTAGCGGGAACAATGAGCAGTTCTTC.

The chain combines TRBV6-2 or TRBV6-3 with TRBJ2-6; no clear D. The V end was cut by 5 bases, the J end by 0 bases, with 8 bases between. There are 15 residues in the CDR3. The germline V gene has CDR1 MNHEY and CDR2 SVGEGT. The CDR3 is CASSLALSGANVLTF. CDR3 in DNA: TGTGCCAGCAGTCTGGCCCTCTCTGGGGCCAACGTCCTGACTTTC.